The 13 T cell receptor beta chains in this list originate from one sample, sequenced in a study of shared clonotypes between healthy human individuals. Repertoires were generated with immunoSEQ multiplex PCR, while TCRdb's copy carries only in-frame clones and drops some. The sample includes roughly 1,100,000 clones, about 75% of them seen just once. The specimen was memory CD4+ T cells sorted from blood. The subset is: CD45RA-negative fraction. The receptors come from a man between 18 and 29 years old in good health.

This chain connects TRBV5-4 to TRBJ2-7, with D perhaps assigned TRBD1 or TRBD2 (5 bases each). V was shortened by 7 bases and J by 3 bases, with 14 bases between the two germline ends. The V gene's germline CDR1 is SGHNT and CDR2 YYREEE (reference sequence). The CDR3 is 13 residues long. CDR3 region: CASGRDAGYEQYF. CDR3 DNA: TGTGCCAGCGGTAGGGACGCCGGCTACGAGCAGTACTTC. Complete variable domain (other parts from reference TRBV5-4 and TRBJ2-7): ETGVTQSPTHLIKTRGQQVTLRCSSQSGHNTVSWYQQALGQGPQFIFQYYREEENGRGNFPPRFSGLQFPNYSSELNVNALELDDSALYLCASGRDAGYEQYFGPGTRLTVT.

The chain recombines TRBV21-1 with TRBJ2-7. TRBV21-1 is a pseudogene segment. This CDR3 is built from 15 residues. CDR3 coding DNA: TGTGCCAGCAGCACCCCCCCGGGACGGATCTACGAGCAGTACTTC. This codes for CASSTPPGRIYEQYF.

This rearrangement joins TRBV2 to TRBJ1-2; a weak D match, TRBD1 (5 bases). Trimming cost V 4 bases and J 5 bases, with 14 bases left between them. There are 14 residues in the CDR3. Germline CDR1 SNHLY, CDR2 FYNNEI. The DNA for the CDR3 is TGTGCCAGCAGTGGTCCGGGGGTCAGTTATGGCTACACCTTC. It translates to CASSGPGVSYGYTF.

The rearrangement links TRBV28 to TRBJ2-3; weak D call: TRBD2 (6 bases). V shed 6 bases and J shed 6 bases, with 16 bases lying between them. Per the germline V gene, CDR1 is MDHEN and CDR2 is SYDVKM. The CDR3 has 14 residues. CDR3 DNA: TGTGCCAGCAGGGGACTCCTACCCCAGGATACGCAGTATTTT. It codes for CASRGLLPQDTQYF.

The sample holds one count of this clone. The chain joins TRBV19 to TRBJ2-1; D gene ambiguous. This CDR3 contains 12 residues. Germline values: CDR1 LNHDA, CDR2 SQIVND (reference sequence). The V and J ends lost 3 bases and 8 bases respectively, with 8 bases between them. In DNA form, the CDR3 reads TGTGCCAGTAGTATGACAAAAGATGAGCAGTTCTTC. Translated, it gives CASSMTKDEQFF.

The chain combines TRBV5-1 with TRBJ2-7, with D perhaps being TRBD1 or TRBD2 (5 bases each). Germline CDR1 and CDR2: SGHRS and YFSETQ. The length of the CDR3 is 14 residues. V was trimmed by 4 bases and J by 7 bases, leaving 18 bases between them. CDR3 amino acids: CASSPDLRGGEQYF. CDR3 DNA: TGCGCCAGCAGCCCTGATCTGAGGGGCGGGGAGCAGTACTTC.

This clone has at least ten counts. The rearrangement uses TRBV18 and TRBJ1-1; the match to TRBD1 covers 8 bases. The germline CDR1 and CDR2 sequences are KGHSH and LQKENI. Losses at the gene ends were 6 bases for V and 5 bases for J; bases not matched to a gene: 11. This CDR3 region has 15 residues. CDR3 nucleotides: TGTGCCAGCTCCCCCCAGGGGGCGTTAGTAACTGAAGCTTTCTTT. Amino acid sequence: CASSPQGALVTEAFF.

The chain carries TRBV5-6 and TRBJ1-2, with D unclear. This CDR3 comprises 17 residues. The germline V and J ends were trimmed by 2 bases and 0 bases, with 17 bases remaining between them. Germline assignment: CDR1 SGHDT and CDR2 YYEEEE. CDR3 nucleotide sequence: TGTGCCAGCAGCTTAGGACCTCAAAGCATAGCTAACTATGGCTACACCTTC. Protein: CASSLGPQSIANYGYTF.

The chain links TRBV2 to TRBJ2-5, with D perhaps being TRBD1 or TRBD2 (5 bases each). The germline V gene has CDR1 SNHLY and CDR2 FYNNEI. V lost 10 bases and J 5 bases, leaving 23 bases between the germline ends. This CDR3 contains 15 residues. This CDR3 reads CATTPGLPRGETQYF. CDR3 DNA: TGTGCCACAACCCCGGGGCTCCCGAGAGGGGAGACCCAGTACTTC.

This clone has only one observation. Other DNA sequences in the sample encode the same CDR3. This chain links TRBV9 with TRBJ2-6, with TRBD1 matching over 8 bases. Losses at the gene ends were 0 bases for V and 1 base for J; bases not matched to a gene: 0. CDR1 is SGDLS, CDR2 YYNGEE, per germline. The CDR3 has 16 residues. The CDR3 DNA sequence: TGTGCCAGCAGCGTAGGACAGGGGTCTGGGGCCAACGTCCTGACTTTC. Its translation: CASSVGQGSGANVLTF.

Remarks on this clone: Other DNA sequences in this sample translate to the same CDR3. The V gene is TRBV7-3, the J gene TRBJ1-1; a weak D match, TRBD1 (5 bases). The CDR3 runs 13 residues. Germline CDR1 SGHTA, CDR2 FQGTGA. V lost 1 base to trimming and J lost 4 bases, with 7 bases between them. CDR3 loop: CASSLRGGTEAFF. In DNA form, the CDR3 reads TGTGCCAGCAGCTTAAGGGGGGGCACTGAAGCTTTCTTT.

This clone was seen a few times. The chain joins TRBV30 to TRBJ1-1; 9 positions match TRBD1. The CDR3 length is 15 residues. Looked up from germline, CDR1 is GTSNPN and CDR2 is SVGIG (reference sequence). Unmatched junction bases numbered 5, after V lost 3 bases and J lost 0 bases. The DNA for the CDR3 is TGTGCCTGGAGGGGACAGGGCGGACTGAACACTGAAGCTTTCTTT. Residues: CAWRGQGGLNTEAFF.

The rearrangement uses TRBV27 and TRBJ2-1, with TRBD2 identical over 7 bases. Germline lookup yields CDR1 MNHEY and CDR2 SMNVEV (reference sequence). CDR3 size: 12 residues. The junction had 4 bases not matched to a gene; V was cut back by 5 bases and J by 9 bases. DNA for the CDR3: TGTGCCAGCAGTCCGACTAGCCGTGAGCAGTTCTTC. Translated: CASSPTSREQFF.